Each of the 25 T cell receptor beta chains below was sequenced from the same sample in a study of blood T cell repertoires in COVID-19. This table comes from immunoSEQ multiplex PCR, and its TCRdb copy is limited to in-frame clones, with some not included. The sample has 200,000 to 250,000 clones; approximately 88% are singletons. Sequenced sample: PBMCs or T cells enriched from blood (not recorded which). The receptors shown here come from a woman aged 25 to 45 who had been exposed to COVID-19.

This clone appeared a single time. The CDR3 DNA reads TGTGCCAGCAGCCAGGGGGGGTCAGGGAACACCGGGGAGCTGTTTTTT. This encodes CASSQGGSGNTGELFF. The chain combines TRBV4-2 with TRBJ2-2; 7 bases map to TRBD2. In germline, CDR1 is LGHNA, CDR2 YNFKEQ. With 3 bases clipped from V and 1 base from J, the junction kept 5 bases outside the gene matches. This CDR3 spans 16 amino acids.

This sequence joins TRBV20-1 and TRBJ1-5; D unresolved. This CDR3 spans 13 amino acids. Trimming shortened V by 3 bases and J by 6 bases, and 12 bases separated the two germline ends. Germline CDR1 is DFQATT and CDR2 is SNEGSKA (reference sequence). CDR3 DNA sequence: TGCAGTGCTAGTTACGGGGATTCTCAGCCCCAGCATTTT. It translates to CSASYGDSQPQHF.

Concerning this clone: The junction and the germline gene differ at one end; a read error may be behind it. CDR3 bases: TGCAGCGTGGAAGGACAGGGGGCGATGGGCTACACCTTC. The encoded protein is CSVEGQGAMGYTF. This rearrangement joins TRBV29-1 to TRBJ1-2; TRBD1 matches at 11 bases. The CDR3 totals 13 residues. Germline V gives CDR1 SQVTM, CDR2 ANQGSEA.

This clone was counted a single time. At the DNA level, this CDR3 is encoded by other sequences in the same sample as well. The V gene is TRBV6-5, the J gene TRBJ2-7; TRBD1 might be the D (6 bases). Germline loops: CDR1 MNHEY, CDR2 SVGAGI. This CDR3 contains 14 residues. Trimming removed 2 bases at V and 2 bases at J, with 10 bases between. For the CDR3, the DNA is TGTGCCAGCAGTTACGAGACAGGTGCCTACGAGCAGTACTTC. Amino acid sequence: CASSYETGAYEQYF.

This clone was counted only a few times. The chain is built from TRBV6-1 and TRBJ1-2; weak D call: TRBD1 (5 bases). V was clipped by 1 base and J by 4 bases, with 13 bases between them. The CDR3 totals 15 residues. The germline V gene has CDR1 MNHNS and CDR2 SASEGT. CDR3 sequence (DNA): TGTGCCAGCAGTGAAGAAGGATCGGGGGGCTATGGCTACACCTTC. It yields the protein CASSEEGSGGYGYTF.

This chain links TRBV18 with TRBJ1-1, with 9 bases that match TRBD1. Germline V gives CDR1 KGHSH, CDR2 LQKENI. The CDR3 contains 14 residues. Germline trimming cut 6 bases from V and 9 bases from J; bases unmatched to any gene: 11. CDR3: CASSDIVNRGQAFF. The CDR3 bases are TGTGCCAGCTCCGACATAGTAAACAGGGGGCAAGCTTTCTTT.

This rearrangement joins TRBV12-2 to TRBJ2-5; the table gives TRBD1 as D, unverified against the DNA. TRBV12-2 is described as a pseudogene. This CDR3 is built from 14 residues. The CDR3 is CASRLEDSPETQYF. The CDR3, as DNA: TGTGCAAGTCGCTTAGAAGACAGCCCGGAGACCCAGTACTTC.

J is TRBJ2-7 and V is TRBV9; TRBD2 matches 9 bases. Losses at the gene ends were 0 bases for V and 3 bases for J; bases not matched to a gene: 7. Germline assignment: CDR1 SGDLS and CDR2 YYNGEE. The CDR3 covers 16 residues. Written as DNA, the CDR3 is TGTGCCAGCAGCGTAGCGCTGGTAGCGGGAGTCTACGAGCAGTACTTC. The encoded protein is CASSVALVAGVYEQYF.

The gene calls are TRBV7-4 and TRBJ2-1; no definite D call. The CDR3 is made up of 13 amino acids. V was shortened by 2 bases and J by 4 bases, with 6 bases between the two germline ends. CDR1 and CDR2 (germline): SGHVT, SQSDAQ. This CDR3 reads CASSLRPYNEQFF. The CDR3 DNA sequence: TGTGCCAGCAGCTTACGTCCTTACAATGAGCAGTTCTTC.

This rearrangement joins TRBV5-5 to TRBJ1-2; D remains ambiguous. The CDR3 extends over 13 amino acids. The germline V and J ends were trimmed by 2 bases and 3 bases, with 8 bases remaining between them. Germline values: CDR1 SGHKS, CDR2 YYEKEE (reference sequence). The CDR3: CASSFGGDYGYTF. The CDR3 coding sequence is TGTGCCAGCAGCTTCGGCGGAGACTATGGCTACACCTTC.

The chain has TRBV5-5 and TRBJ2-7; TRBD1 matches 7 bases. Per the germline V gene, CDR1 is SGHKS and CDR2 is YYEKEE (reference sequence). V lost 3 bases, J lost 4 bases, and 7 bases stayed unmatched. This CDR3 comprises 14 residues. CDR3 nucleotides: TGTGCCAGCAGCTCCGGGACAGTCTTTTACGAGCAGTACTTC. Protein: CASSSGTVFYEQYF. The full variable domain, rest sourced from reference TRBV5-5 and TRBJ2-7, is DAGVTQSPTHLIKTRGQQVTLRCSPISGHKSVSWYQQVLGQGPQFIFQYYEKEERGRGNFPDRFSARQFPNYSSELNVNALLLGDSALYLCASSSGTVFYEQYFGPGTRLTVT.

This sequence joins TRBV27 and TRBJ2-7; 8 positions agree with TRBD2. CDR1 and CDR2 from the germline V gene are MNHEY and SMNVEV (reference sequence). V lost 3 bases and J lost 4; bases outside the gene matches: 14. CDR3 length: 17 amino acids. In DNA, the CDR3 is TGTGCCAGCAGTTTGGAGTTACCCAGCGGGAGTCATTACGAGCAGTACTTC. As protein: CASSLELPSGSHYEQYF.

The chain's CDR3 is CASSLWSWTSGSQEWEQYF. In nucleotides, the CDR3 is TGTGCCAGCAGTTTATGGTCTTGGACTAGCGGGAGTCAGGAATGGGAGCAGTACTTC. V usage is TRBV28 and J usage is TRBJ2-7; 13 nucleotides agree with TRBD2. CDR3 length: 19 residues. Per germline, CDR1 MDHEN and CDR2 SYDVKM. The trim removed 0 bases at V and 7 bases at J, leaving 15 bases unmatched.

The chain uses TRBV5-4 and TRBJ2-1, with D perhaps TRBD2 (6 bases). Trimming removed 3 bases at V and 4 bases at J, with 14 bases between. The germline V gene encodes CDR1 SGHNT and CDR2 YYREEE (reference sequence). This CDR3 region has 15 residues. Here the CDR3 DNA reads TGTGCCAGCAGCTACGACTTGGGGGGATACAATGAGCAGTTCTTC. Translated: CASSYDLGGYNEQFF.

This chain uses TRBV4-1 with TRBJ1-5; D gene uncertain. Per germline, CDR1 MGHRA and CDR2 YSYEKL. The V end lost 2 bases, the J end lost 2 bases, and 10 bases lay between the germline ends. The CDR3 runs to 15 residues. The CDR3 here is CASSQSRSGNQPQHF. The DNA for the CDR3 is TGCGCCAGCAGCCAATCTCGTAGTGGCAATCAGCCCCAGCATTTT.

The chain joins TRBV5-1 to TRBJ1-1, with TRBD1 matching over 7 bases. CDR3 length equals 16 residues. CDR1 SGHRS and CDR2 YFSETQ come from the germline V gene. V dropped 0 bases and J dropped 5; count of bases not matched to a gene: 10. The CDR3 here is CASSLGQGVFGTEAFF. For the CDR3, the DNA is TGCGCCAGCAGCTTGGGACAGGGCGTCTTTGGGACTGAAGCTTTCTTT. The variable domain in full, with the rest retrieved from reference TRBV5-1 and TRBJ1-1, is KAGVTQTPRYLIKTRGQQVTLSCSPISGHRSVSWYQQTPGQGLQFLFEYFSETQRNKGNFPGRFSGRQFSNSRSEMNVSTLELGDSALYLCASSLGQGVFGTEAFFGQGTRLTVV.

The chain joins TRBV2 to TRBJ2-2; 10 bases are a match to TRBD2. The CDR3 has 15 residues. Trimming at V came to 3 bases and at J to 5 bases, leaving 3 bases not matched to a gene. Germline V gives CDR1 SNHLY, CDR2 FYNNEI. The CDR3 coding sequence is TGTGCCAGCAGTGAGGTTAGCGGGAGGACCGGGGAGCTGTTTTTT. It is translated as CASSEVSGRTGELFF.

The J gene is TRBJ2-7, the V gene TRBV27, with D tentatively TRBD1 (5 bases). Germline V gene data show CDR1 as MNHEY and CDR2 as SMNVEV (reference sequence). The length of the CDR3 is 16 residues. Trimming removed 0 bases from V and 3 bases from J, with 15 bases in between. The DNA for the CDR3 is TGTGCCAGCAGTTTATCGGGGCAGGGCGCATTCTACGAGCAGTACTTC. Protein: CASSLSGQGAFYEQYF.

This clone showed up just once. The chain combines TRBV4-1 with TRBJ1-5; D uncertain. The germline CDR1 and CDR2 sequences are MGHRA and YSYEKL. CDR3 length equals 13 residues. Trimming pared 6 bases from V and 2 bases from J, leaving 8 bases between. CDR3 amino acids: CASSRDGNQPQHF. CDR3 nucleotides: TGCGCCAGCAGTCGGGATGGCAATCAGCCCCAGCATTTT.

The CDR3 loop is CAWSIGTGGYQAFF. The CDR3 bases are TGTGCCTGGAGTATCGGGACAGGAGGATATCAAGCTTTCTTT. This chain joins TRBV30 and TRBJ1-1; 8 positions match TRBD1. The J segment lost 9 bases and the V segment lost 2 bases, leaving 11 bases of the junction unmatched. This CDR3 contains 14 residues. The germline V gene encodes CDR1 GTSNPN and CDR2 SVGIG (reference sequence).

V gene TRBV30 combines with J gene TRBJ2-2; no firm D call. V lost 2 bases to trimming and J lost 3 bases, with 7 bases between them. Germline CDR1 reads GTSNPN; CDR2 reads SVGIG (reference sequence). The CDR3 contains 13 residues. DNA of the CDR3: TGTGCCTGGAGTCGAGCGCACACCGGGGAGCTGTTTTTT. This translates into CAWSRAHTGELFF.

The V gene is TRBV13, the J gene TRBJ2-1, with a possible D match to TRBD2 (8 bases). V lost 5 bases and J lost 10, with 42 bases in between. Germline values: CDR1 PRHDT, CDR2 FYEKMQ (reference sequence). The CDR3 covers 22 residues. The CDR3 DNA is TGTGCCAGCAGCCTGAGGGGTTACAGGGGAATAATGGAGCGGGAGCTGCCGGGGGAGCAGTTCTTC. Translation: CASSLRGYRGIMERELPGEQFF.

This chain joins TRBV18 and TRBJ2-7; 8 bases match TRBD1. The CDR3 is 15 amino acids. Losses at the gene ends were 1 base for V and 6 bases for J; bases not matched to a gene: 8. Germline CDR1 and CDR2: KGHSH and LQKENI. CDR3 residues: CASSPQTGARGEQYF. CDR3 nucleotides: TGTGCCAGCTCACCACAGACAGGGGCTAGGGGCGAGCAGTACTTC.

This chain uses TRBV4-1 with TRBJ1-5; 9 bases align to TRBD1. The CDR3 has 15 residues. The ends lost 1 base at V and 8 bases at J; junction bases unmatched: 6. Looked up from germline, CDR1 is MGHRA and CDR2 is YSYEKL. The CDR3 region is CASSQVGDRAKPQHF. The CDR3 nucleotides read TGCGCCAGCAGCCAAGTTGGGGACAGGGCGAAGCCCCAGCATTTT.

Here the CDR3 reads CAISESGGSGYTEAFF. The CDR3 DNA follows: TGTGCCATCAGTGAGTCCGGAGGCAGTGGGTACACTGAAGCTTTCTTT. The J gene is TRBJ1-1, the V gene TRBV10-3, with no clear D. Trimming left V 0 bases short and J 3 bases short, with 14 bases between. This CDR3 spans 16 amino acids. Per germline, CDR1 ENHRY and CDR2 SYGVKD.